This T cell receptor beta chain was sequenced in a study of human T cells and chemical hapten exposure. Study conclusions and caveats: Large CDR3 similarity clusters arose significantly more often from expanded TCRs than from controls.

This clonotype appeared many times. Its antigen is as yet unknown. Germline values: CDR1 LGHNA, CDR2 YNFKEQ. CDR3 length equals 14 residues. V gave up 0 bases and J gave up 1 base, with 6 bases separating them. In the library, unique molecular identifiers were attached to individual cDNA molecules. TCRdb re-derived calls from the RACE reads in MiXCR, one entry per CDR3 protein. The sample lists about 55,000 distinct CDR3 sequences, 9.5% to 10% occurring once. Sample time point: pre-sensitization, week 0. Indicated treatment: therapeutic diphenylcyclopropenone sensitization with weekly scalp DPC. Before extraction, the whole blood was not fractionated, and total RNA was taken from it. Investigators collected blood before applying each patch test.

Specimen: whole blood, collected in connection with sensitization to the hapten diphenylcyclopropenone (DPC). The chain combines TRBV4-2 with TRBJ1-1, with D perhaps matching TRBD1 (5 bases). The receptor was isolated from a woman under 40 with alopecia areata. Some clones in this sample may be carry-over from other donors' samples. The CDR3 sequence is CASSQDRANTEAFF. In DNA, the CDR3 is TGTGCCAGCAGCCAAGACAGGGCGAACACTGAAGCTTTCTTT.